The rows below give T cell receptor beta chains drawn from one sample of a study of cytomegalovirus exposure and HLA in healthy donors. Produced via immunoSEQ multiplex PCR; TCRdb's table is partial and in-frame only. In the table there are 70,000 to 75,000 clones, just under 95% of which are singletons. The sample consisted of PBMCs. These receptors all come from a woman under 30 in good health and CMV-seropositive. The CDR3 runs from the conserved cysteine through the conserved F or W. Each record gives: J gene, V gene, clone size, D gene, CDR3 protein, CDR3 DNA. D genes are given only for firm matches. The size of a clone is reported for some rows only, either as once, few or many, or as a class for expanded clones.

>TRBJ1-1|TRBV6-5|.|TRBD1
CASSHRQGRETEAFF
TGTGCCAGCAGTCACCGACAGGGGAGAGAAACTGAAGCTTTCTTT
>TRBJ1-2|TRBV27|.|.
CASSFSGDYGYTF
TGTGCCAGCAGTTTTTCGGGGGACTATGGCTACACCTTC
>TRBJ2-1|TRBV5-5|.|.
CASSLLQEYNEQFF
TGTGCCAGCAGCTTGTTACAGGAGTACAATGAGCAGTTCTTC
>TRBJ1-5|TRBV6-1|.|.
CASGQSDQPQHF
TGTGCCAGCGGACAGAGCGATCAGCCCCAGCATTTT
>TRBJ1-5|TRBV28|.|.
CASSLHSAGVGTNQPQHF
TGTGCCAGCAGTTTACATTCAGCAGGGGTTGGTACGAATCAGCCCCAGCATTTT
>TRBJ2-2|TRBV14|few|TRBD1
CASSQKFPQGAGELFF
TGTGCCAGCAGCCAAAAGTTTCCCCAGGGGGCCGGGGAGCTGTTTTTT
>TRBJ2-1|TRBV4-2|.|.
CASSQDNIPKYNEQFF
TGTGCCAGCAGCCAAGATAACATCCCGAAATACAATGAGCAGTTCTTC
>TRBJ2-1|TRBV5-1|.|TRBD2
CASSLRHAGGTSQNEQFF
TGCGCCAGCAGCTTAAGACACGCGGGAGGGACTAGTCAAAATGAGCAGTTCTTC
>TRBJ2-3|TRBV2|.|.
CASSQPSAGSSTDTQYF
TGTGCCAGCAGTCAACCCTCCGCAGGCTCTAGCACAGATACGCAGTATTTT
>TRBJ1-6|TRBV30|.|TRBD1
CAWHRDSLNSPLHF
TGTGCCTGGCACCGGGACAGCCTAAATTCACCCCTCCACTTT
>TRBJ2-2|TRBV27|.|TRBD1
CASGPGQLNTGELFF
TGTGCCAGCGGACCGGGACAGCTAAACACCGGGGAGCTGTTTTTT
>TRBJ2-1|TRBV7-9|.|.
CASSDGRVRTYNEQFF
TGTGCCAGCAGCGACGGCAGGGTAAGGACCTACAATGAGCAGTTCTTC
>TRBJ2-2|TRBV30|.|.
CAWSVGGSNTGELFF
TGTGCCTGGAGTGTCGGAGGGTCTAACACCGGGGAGCTGTTTTTT
>TRBJ1-6|TRBV18|.|.
CASSLQGHPNSPLHF
TGTGCCAGCTCACTACAGGGACACCCGAATTCACCCCTCCACTTT
>TRBJ1-2|TRBV5-1|.|.
CASSLDRGYVGGYTF
TGCGCCAGCAGCTTGGATCGGGGTTATGTTGGTGGCTACACCTTC
>TRBJ1-1|TRBV5-8|.|.
CASSRTSGANTEAFF
TGTGCCAGCAGCCGCACGTCGGGTGCGAACACTGAAGCTTTCTTT
>TRBJ2-7|TRBV19|.|TRBD1
CASRPGTGGVKSYEQYF
TGTGCCAGTAGGCCCGGGACAGGGGGTGTTAAATCCTACGAGCAGTACTTC
>TRBJ1-2|TRBV6-5|.|.
CASRQGLYGYTF
TGTGCCAGCCGTCAGGGGTTGTATGGCTACACCTTC
>TRBJ2-1|TRBV9|.|.
CASSVDSGLAEQFF
TGTGCCAGCAGCGTAGACTCGGGTTTAGCGGAGCAGTTCTTC
>TRBJ2-5|TRBV18|.|.
CASSPAGETQYF
TGTGCCAGCTCACCAGCGGGAGAGACCCAGTACTTC
>TRBJ2-1|TRBV18|.|.
CASSPVREEQFF
TGTGCCAGCTCACCGGTCCGGGAGGAGCAGTTCTTC
>TRBJ1-1|TRBV7-9|.|.
CASKLPGHEEAFF
TGTGCCAGCAAACTTCCGGGACACGAGGAAGCTTTCTTT
>TRBJ1-2|TRBV27|.|.
CASSSLGGAGGYTF
TGTGCCAGCAGTTCTCTAGGGGGGGCGGGTGGCTACACCTTC
>TRBJ1-2|TRBV7-9|.|TRBD1
CASSQGQGAVSGYTF
TGTGCCAGCAGCCAAGGACAGGGGGCAGTGTCTGGCTACACCTTC
>TRBJ2-3|TRBV6-5|.|TRBD2
CASSWGLAGVTDTQYF
TGTGCCAGCAGTTGGGGACTAGCGGGGGTAACAGATACGCAGTATTTT
>TRBJ2-1|TRBV5-1|.|TRBD2
CASQTGGYNEQFF
TGCGCCAGCCAGACGGGGGGTTACAATGAGCAGTTCTTC
>TRBJ1-4|TRBV19|.|.
CASSMRGLNEKLFF
TGTGCCAGTAGTATGCGGGGACTTAATGAAAAACTGTTTTTT
>TRBJ2-3|TRBV11-2|.|TRBD2
CASSLTSGDSDTQYF
TGTGCCAGCAGTTTGACTAGCGGGGATTCAGATACGCAGTATTTT
>TRBJ2-7|TRBV7-9|.|TRBD2
CASSSRSAGVLYEQYF
TGTGCCAGCAGCTCTAGGTCGGCGGGAGTATTGTACGAGCAGTACTTC
>TRBJ2-7|TRBV10-1|.|TRBD2
CASSEWTSGRSRYEQYF
TGCGCCAGCAGTGAGTGGACGAGCGGGAGGTCGCGGTACGAGCAGTACTTC
>TRBJ2-7|TRBV7-9|.|.
CASSVENYEQYF
TGTGCCAGCAGCGTGGAGAACTACGAGCAGTACTTC
>TRBJ2-3|TRBV6-4|.|TRBD2
CASSDVLAADTQYF
TGTGCCAGCAGTGACGTCCTAGCGGCAGATACGCAGTATTTT
>TRBJ1-6|TRBV29-1|.|TRBD1
CSVSTGDSPLHF
TGCAGCGTTTCCACAGGGGATTCACCCCTCCACTTT
>TRBJ2-7|TRBV7-8|.|.
CASSLAVGGEQYF
TGTGCCAGCAGCTTAGCCGTGGGAGGCGAGCAGTACTTC
>TRBJ1-5|TRBV6-1|once|TRBD1
CASSTPWTGDQPQHF
TGTGCCAGCAGTACCCCTTGGACAGGGGATCAGCCCCAGCATTTT
>TRBJ1-6|TRBV27|.|TRBD1
CASSSRDRGFSPLHF
TGTGCCAGCAGTTCCCGCGACAGGGGTTTCTCACCCCTCCACTTT
>TRBJ2-7|TRBV7-8|few|TRBD2
CASSLSLAGKYEQYF
TGTGCCAGCAGCTTAAGCCTAGCGGGAAAATACGAGCAGTACTTC
>TRBJ2-7|TRBV28|.|.
CASSSLYYEQYF
TGTGCCAGCAGTTCCCTCTACTACGAGCAGTACTTC
>TRBJ2-3|TRBV11-3|once|.
CASSGKGGPDTQYF
TGTGCCAGCAGCGGGAAGGGGGGGCCAGATACGCAGTATTTT
>TRBJ2-3|TRBV27|.|TRBD1
CASSFRGRGRPDTQYF
TGTGCCAGCAGTTTTCGGGGCAGGGGGCGCCCAGATACGCAGTATTTT
>TRBJ1-3|TRBV7-2|.|TRBD1
CASSSRGQVVGNTIYF
TGTGCCAGCAGCTCCAGGGGGCAAGTGGTTGGAAACACCATATATTTT
>TRBJ2-7|TRBV7-6|.|.
CASSNGYEQYF
TGTGCCAGCAGCAACGGGTACGAGCAGTACTTC
>TRBJ1-1|TRBV19|.|.
CASRPGGRNTEAFF
TGTGCCAGTAGACCGGGGGGGAGGAACACTGAAGCTTTCTTT
>TRBJ1-2|TRBV5-1|.|.
CASSLQAGRGYTF
TGCGCCAGCAGCTTGCAGGCAGGCAGGGGCTACACCTTC
>TRBJ2-3|TRBV29-1|.|.
CSALGAQFDTQYF
TGCAGCGCCCTGGGGGCTCAGTTTGATACGCAGTATTTT
>TRBJ2-7|TRBV28|.|TRBD2
CASTLSGSRREQYF
TGTGCCAGCACCCTGAGCGGGAGTCGGAGGGAGCAGTACTTC
>TRBJ1-2|TRBV27|.|.
CASSLRVRAKFLYGYTF
TGTGCCAGCAGTCTCAGGGTAAGGGCCAAGTTCCTCTATGGCTACACCTTC
>TRBJ1-6|TRBV7-2|.|.
CASSLELNRVNSPLHF
TGTGCCAGCAGCTTAGAACTGAACAGGGTTAATTCACCCCTCCACTTT
>TRBJ2-7|TRBV9|.|TRBD2
CASSVSPGGSGSSYEQYF
TGTGCCAGCAGCGTGTCCCCGGGGGGGAGCGGGAGCTCCTACGAGCAGTACTTC
>TRBJ1-2|TRBV19|once|TRBD1
CASSRDSYGYTF
TGTGCCAGTAGTAGGGACAGCTATGGCTACACCTTC
>TRBJ2-5|TRBV5-8|.|.
CASSWVASRGETQYF
TGTGCCAGCAGCTGGGTAGCGTCCCGGGGGGAGACCCAGTACTTC
>TRBJ1-1|TRBV6-1|.|.
CASSEVSYTGVTEAFF
TGTGCCAGCAGTGAAGTTTCTTATACAGGCGTCACTGAAGCTTTCTTT
>TRBJ2-4|TRBV5-4|few|.
CASRVRQKLAKNIQYF
TGTGCCAGCAGGGTACGACAGAAGCTAGCCAAAAACATTCAGTACTTC